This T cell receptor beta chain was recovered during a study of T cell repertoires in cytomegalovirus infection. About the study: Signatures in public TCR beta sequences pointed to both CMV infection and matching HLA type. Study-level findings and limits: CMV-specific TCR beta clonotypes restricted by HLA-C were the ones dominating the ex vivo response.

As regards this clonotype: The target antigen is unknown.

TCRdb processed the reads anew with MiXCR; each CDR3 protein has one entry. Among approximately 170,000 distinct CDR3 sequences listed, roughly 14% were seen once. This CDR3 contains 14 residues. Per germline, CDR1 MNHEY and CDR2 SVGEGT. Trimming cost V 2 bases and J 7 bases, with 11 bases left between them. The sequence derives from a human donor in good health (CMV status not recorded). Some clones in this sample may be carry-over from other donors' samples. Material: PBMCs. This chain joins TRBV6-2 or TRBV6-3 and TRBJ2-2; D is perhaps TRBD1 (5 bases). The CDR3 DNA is TGTGCCAGCAGTTACGCAGGGATGGTCGGGGAGCTGTTTTTT. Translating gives CASSYAGMVGELFF.